This T cell receptor (beta chain) was sequenced in a study of blood T cells in healthy people across ages. Whole-study findings and limits: Researchers judged that diversity estimates from one million T cells fell short of true values.

In germline, CDR1 is DFQATT, CDR2 SNEGSKA (reference sequence). V lost 6 bases and J 0 bases, leaving 23 bases between the germline ends. The CDR3 extends over 18 amino acids. The authors ran a second PCR of about 7 to 11 cycles using a sample-barcoded 5' primer and a J-beta primer mix. Every cDNA was tagged by a template-switch adaptor with 12 random nucleotides. TCRdb fed the 5' RACE reads into MiXCR, producing one record per CDR3 protein. Seen here are roughly 700,000 distinct CDR3 sequences, approximately 29% observed once, and the top ten hold approximately 15%. Healthy Russian Caucasian donors spanned ages roughly 6 to 100 years. This clonotype appeared many times. Its antigen is undetermined.

The chain employs TRBV20-1 and TRBJ1-4; unclear D gene. This TCR was sampled from a woman older than 75 in good health. The sample was blood. CDR3 sequence reads: CSAQGGGGRHATNEKLFF. CDR3 in DNA: TGCAGTGCCCAAGGTGGAGGCGGACGTCACGCAACTAATGAAAAACTGTTTTTT.